The 28 T cell receptor beta chains given below trace back to one sample, sequenced in a study of OX40 agonist ivuxolimab in advanced cancers. The data were produced by immunoSEQ multiplex PCR, yet TCRdb's version contains in-frame clones alone and is incomplete. This sample has around 70,000 clones, with more than 75% found just once. Specimen: CD4+ or CD8+ T cells sorted from blood, collected in a trial of the OX40 agonist ivuxolimab. Receptor source: an adult with an advanced solid tumor such as melanoma, head and neck, liver or kidney cancer.

The rearrangement links TRBV18 to TRBJ1-1; possible D gene TRBD1, 6 bases. V lost 1 base and J 4 bases, leaving 10 bases between the germline ends. The CDR3 length is 14 residues. In germline, CDR1 is KGHSH, CDR2 LQKENI. This CDR3 reads CASSPQTGTTEAFF. CDR3 DNA: TGTGCCAGCTCACCACAAACAGGGACCACTGAAGCTTTCTTT.

The chain has TRBV7-2 and TRBJ2-7; D unclear. The CDR3 is 14 amino acids. CDR1 SGHTA and CDR2 FQGNSA come from the germline V gene. V shed 2 bases and J shed 3 bases, with 11 bases lying between them. The CDR3 is CASSLSLDVYEQYF. The CDR3 nucleotides are TGTGCCAGCAGCTTAAGTCTTGACGTCTACGAGCAGTACTTC.

The rearrangement joins TRBV29-1 to TRBJ2-7; maybe TRBD2 (6 bases). The CDR3 sequence is 13 residues long. The germline CDR1 and CDR2 sequences are SQVTM and ANQGSEA. The V end was cut by 6 bases, the J end by 5 bases, with 17 bases between. CDR3 DNA: TGCAGCGTAGCCGGAGGGAAAGTCGACGAGCAGTACTTC. This codes for CSVAGGKVDEQYF.

This clone came up a few times. This chain links TRBV7-9 with TRBJ2-7; D is ambiguous. Germline V CDR1 and CDR2: SEHNR, FQNEAQ (reference sequence). Trimming left V 2 bases short and J 12 bases short, with 11 bases between. The CDR3 loop spans 11 amino acids. CDR3 sequence reads: CASSLRLELYF. The CDR3, as DNA: TGTGCCAGCAGCTTAAGGCTGGAACTGTACTTC. Supplemented by reference TRBV7-9 and TRBJ2-7, the full variable domain reads DTGVSQNPRHKITKRGQNVTFRCDPISEHNRLYWYRQTLGQGPEFLTYFQNEAQLEKSRLLSDRFSAERPKGSFSTLEIQRTEQGDSAMYLCASSLRLELYFGPGTRLTVT.

The V and J genes are TRBV28 and TRBJ1-1, with 11 bases aligning to TRBD1. CDR3 size: 15 residues. The trim removed 6 bases at V and 5 bases at J, leaving 8 bases unmatched. CDR1 and CDR2 from the germline V gene are MDHEN and SYDVKM. This chain's CDR3 is CASRGAGTGGTEAFF. DNA of the CDR3: TGTGCCAGCAGAGGGGCCGGGACAGGGGGGACTGAAGCTTTCTTT.

The rearrangement uses TRBV9 and TRBJ2-2, with D possibly being TRBD2 (6 bases). The V gene lost 1 base and the J gene lost 4 bases, with 14 bases spanning the gap. The germline V gene has CDR1 SGDLS and CDR2 YYNGEE. The CDR3 runs 16 residues. DNA for the CDR3: TGTGCCAGCAGCGTAACGCTCAGCGGGTCCACCGGGGAGCTGTTTTTT. It codes for CASSVTLSGSTGELFF.

V and J are TRBV5-1 and TRBJ2-5; D uncertain. Germline V gene sequence: CDR1 SGHRS, CDR2 YFSETQ. V was clipped by 0 bases and J by 4 bases, with 7 bases between them. This CDR3 is 13 amino acids long. As DNA, the CDR3 is TGCGCCAGCAGCTTGGGGATAGGAGAGACCCAGTACTTC. This encodes CASSLGIGETQYF.

This clone has just one count. The chain recombines TRBV9 with TRBJ2-5, with D unclear. The CDR3 contains 16 residues. The germline V and J ends were trimmed by 0 bases and 1 base, with 13 bases remaining between them. Germline values: CDR1 SGDLS, CDR2 YYNGEE. CDR3 region: CASSVESWASQETQYF. CDR3 DNA sequence: TGTGCCAGCAGCGTAGAATCGTGGGCCAGCCAAGAGACCCAGTACTTC.

The rearrangement uses TRBV28 and TRBJ2-7; tentatively, D is TRBD1 or TRBD2 (5 bases each). The germline V and J ends were trimmed by 5 bases and 4 bases, with 12 bases remaining between them. This CDR3 region has 13 residues. Germline assignment: CDR1 MDHEN and CDR2 SYDVKM. CDR3: CASSEGSGYEQYF. The CDR3 DNA follows: TGTGCCAGCAGTGAGGGGTCGGGTTACGAGCAGTACTTC.

The chain uses TRBV19 and TRBJ2-1; 13 nucleotides align to TRBD2. CDR1 is LNHDA, CDR2 SQIVND, per germline (reference sequence). V lost 6 bases and J lost 6; bases outside the gene matches: 5. The CDR3 loop spans 15 amino acids. CDR3 sequence: CASSTRLAGGNEQFF. The CDR3 DNA follows: TGTGCCAGTAGCACCCGACTAGCGGGGGGCAATGAGCAGTTCTTC.

The chain employs TRBV6-5 and TRBJ1-4, with unresolved D. The CDR3 runs 13 residues. Trimming left V 5 bases short and J 2 bases short, with 6 bases between. From germline, CDR1 is MNHEY and CDR2 SVGAGI. The CDR3 here is CASSGVTNEKLFF. Written as DNA, the CDR3 is TGTGCCAGCAGTGGGGTGACTAATGAAAAACTGTTTTTT.

The chain joins TRBV27 to TRBJ2-3, with D possibly matching TRBD2 (6 bases). V shed 6 bases and J shed 0 bases, with 13 bases lying between them. Germline V CDR1 and CDR2: MNHEY, SMNVEV (reference sequence). The CDR3 is 15 residues long. The CDR3 reads CASRLGGYSTDTQYF. CDR3 nucleotide sequence: TGTGCCAGCAGACTGGGGGGTTACAGCACAGATACGCAGTATTTT.

As concerns this clone: One end of the junction does not line up with germline, which may come from a read error. The sample has other DNA sequences that encode this CDR3 too. The chain recombines TRBV11-1 with TRBJ1-1; possibly TRBD1 for D (6 bases). Germline V gene sequence: CDR1 SGHAT, CDR2 FQDESV (reference sequence). This CDR3 is built from 12 residues. The CDR3 coding sequence is TGTGCCAGCAGTTCCAGGGGTACTGAAGCCTTCTTT. Residues: CASSSRGTEAFF.

This clone has more than one count but fewer than ten. The V call is TRBV5-1, the J call TRBJ2-7, with 12 bases matching TRBD1. V shed 0 bases, J shed 5 bases, and the junction held 6 bases outside the gene matches. The CDR3 extends over 16 amino acids. Per the germline V gene, CDR1 is SGHRS and CDR2 is YFSETQ. In DNA, the CDR3 is TGCGCCAGCAGCTTGGTGGTCGGGACAGGGGGCGACGAGCAGTACTTC. It codes for CASSLVVGTGGDEQYF. Variable domain in full (rest from reference TRBV5-1 and TRBJ2-7): KAGVTQTPRYLIKTRGQQVTLSCSPISGHRSVSWYQQTPGQGLQFLFEYFSETQRNKGNFPGRFSGRQFSNSRSEMNVSTLELGDSALYLCASSLVVGTGGDEQYFGPGTRLTVT.

The V gene is TRBV5-1, the J gene TRBJ1-1; TRBD1 aligns across 8 bases. CDR3 length equals 19 residues. The V and J ends lost 7 bases and 0 bases, in that order; junction bases with no gene match: 20. The germline V gene has CDR1 SGHRS and CDR2 YFSETQ. Here the CDR3 reads CASASRKRTGTVLNTEAFF. Written as DNA, the CDR3 is TGCGCCAGCGCCTCCCGTAAAAGGACAGGGACCGTTCTGAACACTGAAGCTTTCTTT.

This chain uses TRBV15 with TRBJ2-7; D is possibly TRBD1 or TRBD2 (5 bases each). The CDR3 sequence is 15 residues long. Germline loops: CDR1 LNHNV, CDR2 YYDKDF (reference sequence). V was cut by 1 base and J by 2 bases, with 12 bases left in between. CDR3 coding DNA: TGTGCCACCAGCAGAGGGGGGACGCACACCTACGAGCAGTACTTC. Encoded protein: CATSRGGTHTYEQYF.

This sequence joins TRBV19 and TRBJ2-6; D is undetermined. The germline V and J ends were trimmed by 3 bases and 4 bases, with 13 bases remaining between them. CDR3 length: 16 amino acids. Looked up from germline, CDR1 is LNHDA and CDR2 is SQIVND (reference sequence). The CDR3, as DNA: TGTGCCAGTAGTATCAGAGTCGGGTCAGGGGCCAACGTCCTGACTTTC. Amino acid sequence: CASSIRVGSGANVLTF.

The gene calls are TRBV6-5 and TRBJ2-2, with D possibly TRBD2 on 5 matching bases. Germline V gene lookup returns CDR1 MNHEY and CDR2 SVGAGI. V lost 6 bases to trimming and J lost 4 bases, with 15 bases between them. The CDR3 consists of 15 residues. The CDR3 spells CASSPRGILTGELFF. DNA for the CDR3: TGTGCCAGCAGCCCAAGAGGGATCCTCACCGGGGAGCTGTTTTTT.

The V call is TRBV11-2, the J call TRBJ2-7; 7 nucleotides agree with TRBD1. The CDR3 runs 15 residues. CDR1 and CDR2 from the germline V gene are SGHAT and FQNNGV. Trimming removed 4 bases from V and 2 bases from J; junction bases left unmatched: 8. In nucleotides, the CDR3 is TGTGCCAGCAGCTACGAAGGGGGCTCCACCTACGAGCAGTACTTC. Amino acid sequence: CASSYEGGSTYEQYF. Looking up the rest from reference TRBV11-2 and TRBJ2-7 gives the full variable domain: EAGVAQSPRYKIIEKRQSVAFWCNPISGHATLYWYQQILGQGPKLLIQFQNNGVVDDSQLPKDRFSAERLKGVDSTLKIQPAKLEDSAVYLCASSYEGGSTYEQYFGPGTRLTVT.

The CDR3 spells CASSPRRGSGSSETQYF. The CDR3 DNA is TGTGCCAGCAGCCCTCGCCGCGGTAGCGGGAGTTCAGAGACCCAGTACTTC. The rearrangement uses TRBV11-3 and TRBJ2-5; TRBD2 matches at 9 bases. This CDR3 has 17 residues. V lost 5 bases and J lost 4; bases outside the gene matches: 14. CDR1 is SGHNT and CDR2 is YENEEA in the germline V gene.

J is TRBJ2-5 and V is TRBV5-8; tentatively, D is TRBD2 (5 bases). The CDR3 runs 13 residues. With 0 bases removed from V and 4 bases from J, the gap between germline ends came to 7 bases. Germline V lookup: CDR1 SGHTS, CDR2 YDEGEE. The CDR3 is CASSLVGIETQYF. The CDR3 nucleotides are TGTGCCAGCAGCTTGGTCGGGATAGAGACCCAGTACTTC. Complete variable domain (other parts from reference TRBV5-8 and TRBJ2-5): EAGVTQSPTHLIKTRGQQATLRCSPISGHTSVYWYQQALGLGLQFLLWYDEGEERNRGNFPPRFSGRQFPNYSSELNVNALELEDSALYLCASSLVGIETQYFGPGTRLLVL.

This clone came up once. V is TRBV5-6 and J is TRBJ2-7; the D gene is possibly TRBD1 (6 bases). V shed 4 bases and J shed 3 bases, with 11 bases lying between them. CDR1 and CDR2 (germline): SGHDT, YYEEEE. This CDR3 contains 13 residues. CDR3 DNA sequence: TGTGCCAGCAGCAAAGACAGGATCTACGAGCAGTACTTC. Amino acid sequence: CASSKDRIYEQYF. Complete variable domain (other parts from reference TRBV5-6 and TRBJ2-7): DAGVTQSPTHLIKTRGQQVTLRCSPKSGHDTVSWYQQALGQGPQFIFQYYEEEERQRGNFPDRFSGHQFPNYSSELNVNALLLGDSALYLCASSKDRIYEQYFGPGTRLTVT.

The V and J genes are TRBV29-1 and TRBJ2-1, with TRBD2 matching 9 bases. J was trimmed by 2 bases and V by 6 bases; bases with no gene match: 8. The CDR3 contains 15 residues. Per germline, CDR1 SQVTM and CDR2 ANQGSEA. CDR3 DNA: TGCAGCGTCCCCTCCGCTAGCGGGACCTACAATGAGCAGTTCTTC. Its translation: CSVPSASGTYNEQFF.

CDR3 sequence: CASGEGWDTEAFF. The CDR3 coding sequence is TGTGCCAGCGGGGAGGGTTGGGACACTGAAGCTTTCTTT. This sequence joins TRBV28 and TRBJ1-1; D unclear. Germline lookup yields CDR1 MDHEN and CDR2 SYDVKM. The CDR3 length is 13 residues. V gave up 8 bases and J gave up 3 bases, with 13 bases separating them.

The chain has TRBV6-6 and TRBJ1-5; D gene uncertain. Per germline, CDR1 MNHNY and CDR2 SVGAGI (reference sequence). V dropped 2 bases and J dropped 5 bases, with 13 bases sitting between them. This CDR3 spans 15 amino acids. The CDR3 coding sequence is TGTGCCAGCAGTTACGAATTGACGGGAGATCAGCCCCAGCATTTT. Protein: CASSYELTGDQPQHF.

The chain joins TRBV11-2 to TRBJ2-7, with D perhaps matching TRBD1 (5 bases). Trimming cost V 5 bases and J 1 base, with 12 bases left between them. The CDR3 runs 14 residues. Germline V gene sequence: CDR1 SGHAT, CDR2 FQNNGV. The CDR3 is CASSPKRGSYEQYF. CDR3 nucleotide sequence: TGTGCCAGCAGCCCAAAAAGGGGTTCCTACGAGCAGTACTTC.

This clone occurred once. The chain uses TRBV28 and TRBJ1-5, with TRBD1 matching over 7 bases. CDR3 length equals 17 residues. Germline V gene lookup returns CDR1 MDHEN and CDR2 SYDVKM. J was trimmed by 0 bases and V by 1 base; bases with no gene match: 6. CDR3 in amino acids: CASSLSGQAYSNQPQHF. The CDR3 DNA reads TGTGCCAGCAGTTTATCCGGACAGGCTTATAGCAATCAGCCCCAGCATTTT. Combining the CDR3 with reference TRBV28 and TRBJ1-5 gives the whole variable domain DVKVTQSSRYLVKRTGEKVFLECVQDMDHENMFWYRQDPGLGLRLIYFSYDVKMKEKGDIPEGYSVSREKKERFSLILESASTNQTSMYLCASSLSGQAYSNQPQHFGDGTRLSIL.

This clone was seen more than once but under ten times. The gene calls are TRBV19 and TRBJ2-2; 11 nucleotides align to TRBD1. V was pared by 8 bases and J by 6 bases, with 5 bases of the junction left unmatched. Germline lookup yields CDR1 LNHDA and CDR2 SQIVND (reference sequence). The CDR3 consists of 14 residues. The CDR3 loop is CASRTGGSAGELFF. The CDR3 DNA reads TGTGCCAGTCGGACAGGGGGCAGTGCCGGGGAGCTGTTTTTT.